This passage covers 6 T cell receptor beta chains from one sample sequenced in a study of T cell changes during pregnancy in multiple sclerosis. TCRdb's copy holds only in-frame clones and misses some; the assay was immunoSEQ multiplex PCR. The table has about 47,000 clones, 75% to 90% seen once. The sequences come from CD8+ T cells from peripheral blood mononuclear cells, collected in the second trimester of pregnancy. These receptors originate from a female donor with multiple sclerosis, enrolled in a pregnancy study.

The chain is built from TRBV27 and TRBJ1-1; D is unclear. The CDR3 runs to 13 residues. Per germline, CDR1 MNHEY and CDR2 SMNVEV (reference sequence). The V end was cut by 3 bases, the J end by 3 bases, with 8 bases between. The CDR3: CASSLRADTEAFF. In DNA, the CDR3 is TGTGCCAGCAGTTTGAGGGCGGACACTGAAGCTTTCTTT.

In this sample, this clone turned up a few times. The rearrangement links TRBV5-1 to TRBJ1-1; D remains ambiguous. This CDR3 region has 13 residues. Germline V gene data show CDR1 as SGHRS and CDR2 as YFSETQ. The V and J ends lost 1 base and 6 bases respectively, with 10 bases between them. Here the CDR3 reads CASSLTAGPEAFF. The CDR3 region has the DNA TGCGCCAGCAGCTTGACCGCGGGTCCTGAAGCTTTCTTT.

This rearrangement joins TRBV5-6 to TRBJ2-7, with 9 positions matching TRBD1. The junction had 5 bases not matched to a gene; V was cut back by 4 bases and J by 9 bases. CDR1 SGHDT and CDR2 YYEEEE come from the germline V gene. The CDR3 is made up of 12 amino acids. The CDR3 here is CASSPGTGRQYF. The CDR3 DNA sequence: TGTGCCAGCAGCCCGGGGACAGGGAGGCAGTACTTC. Based on the CDR3 plus reference TRBV5-6 and TRBJ2-7, the full variable domain is DAGVTQSPTHLIKTRGQQVTLRCSPKSGHDTVSWYQQALGQGPQFIFQYYEEEERQRGNFPDRFSGHQFPNYSSELNVNALLLGDSALYLCASSPGTGRQYFGPGTRLTVT.

This chain links TRBV27 with TRBJ2-5; TRBD2 aligns across 7 bases. The V gene's germline CDR1 is MNHEY and CDR2 SMNVEV (reference sequence). The CDR3 loop spans 15 amino acids. Unmatched junction bases numbered 11, after V lost 6 bases and J lost 4 bases. CDR3 sequence reads: CASRHDSGSLETQYF. For the CDR3, the DNA is TGTGCCAGCAGGCATGATAGCGGGTCCTTAGAGACCCAGTACTTC.

The chain employs TRBV27 and TRBJ1-1, with D perhaps TRBD1 (6 bases). Germline V gives CDR1 MNHEY, CDR2 SMNVEV (reference sequence). This CDR3 region has 15 residues. Deletions cut 4 bases from V and 4 bases from J, with 16 bases between. CDR3 sequence (DNA): TGTGCCAGCAGTTCCCACAGGGAGAGGGTCACTGAAGCTTTCTTT. Residues: CASSSHRERVTEAFF.

This chain connects TRBV7-9 to TRBJ1-3; D is unclear. This CDR3 comprises 13 residues. The V end lost 1 base, the J end lost 3 bases, and 4 bases lay between the germline ends. Germline values: CDR1 SEHNR, CDR2 FQNEAQ (reference sequence). The CDR3 sequence is CASSLGDGNTIYF. Here the CDR3 DNA reads TGTGCCAGCAGCTTAGGAGATGGAAACACCATATATTTT. Full variable domain (outside the CDR3, taken from reference TRBV7-9 and TRBJ1-3): DTGVSQNPRHKITKRGQNVTFRCDPISEHNRLYWYRQTLGQGPEFLTYFQNEAQLEKSRLLSDRFSAERPKGSFSTLEIQRTEQGDSAMYLCASSLGDGNTIYFGEGSWLTVV.